Below, 23 T cell receptor beta chains from the same sample are listed, as sequenced in a study of T cells expressing NK-cell markers. TCRdb reprocessed the 5' RACE reads and stores each CDR3 protein as one record, lacking DNA. The sample table includes about 550,000 distinct CDR3 sequences. The sequenced sample consisted of blood T cells: a sorted CD56 or NKG2C T cell subset, CD4+ or CD8+ T cells, or bulk PBMC T cells (not recorded which). These receptors came from a man aged 18 to 29 in good health.

V gene TRBV2 combines with J gene TRBJ1-4; TCRdb indicates TRBD1, and absent DNA this call remains unverified. The CDR3 covers 14 residues. Germline V CDR1 and CDR2: SNHLY, FYNNEI. CDR3 sequence: CASSGGQHNEKLFF.

The chain employs TRBV29-1 and TRBJ2-5; the TCRdb call, TRBD1, lacks DNA for checking. Germline V lookup: CDR1 SQVTM, CDR2 ANQGSEA. The CDR3 spans 17 residues. The CDR3 reads CSVDGTPGQMYQETQYF.

The rearrangement joins TRBV6-1 to TRBJ1-3. The germline CDR1 and CDR2 sequences are MNHNS and SASEGT. CDR3 length: 17 amino acids. The CDR3 protein is CASSESGTVSFGNTIYF.

CDR3 protein: CSARLVGVAGVSYEQYF. This chain links TRBV20-1 with TRBJ2-7; TCRdb's D call, TRBD2, is unchecked because there is no DNA. The CDR3 length is 17 residues. The germline V gene encodes CDR1 DFQATT and CDR2 SNEGSKA (reference sequence).

The chain joins TRBV7-9 to TRBJ1-1. This CDR3 is built from 11 residues. The germline V gene has CDR1 SEHNR and CDR2 FQNEAQ (reference sequence). This CDR3 reads CASSSGYEAFF.

This chain links TRBV4-1 with TRBJ2-7; TCRdb picks TRBD1, but there is no DNA to check that call. CDR1 is MGHRA, CDR2 YSYEKL, per germline. This CDR3 spans 15 amino acids. CDR3 residues: CASSYGGRGDYEQYF.

The chain couples TRBV29-1 to TRBJ1-3; the D gene TCRdb calls, TRBD1, cannot be checked with no DNA. The CDR3 sequence is 14 residues long. Germline CDR1 reads SQVTM; CDR2 reads ANQGSEA. The CDR3: CSVDQTGSGNTIYF.

This sequence joins TRBV5-1 and TRBJ2-7; without DNA, the TCRdb call of TRBD2 cannot be checked. The CDR3 length is 12 residues. Per germline, CDR1 SGHRS and CDR2 YFSETQ. CDR3 amino acids: CASSGPDYEQYF.

The chain couples TRBV6-5 to TRBJ2-1; the D gene TCRdb calls, TRBD2, cannot be checked with no DNA. The CDR3 length is 15 residues. Germline V lookup: CDR1 MNHEY, CDR2 SVGAGI. Here the CDR3 reads CASRPSGRLDNEQFF.

The chain recombines TRBV4-1 with TRBJ1-2. Per germline, CDR1 MGHRA and CDR2 YSYEKL. The CDR3 consists of 17 residues. The CDR3 is CASSQSSAGGTNYGYTF.

The chain employs TRBV12-3 or TRBV12-4 and TRBJ1-5; TCRdb outputs TRBD1, but without DNA this stays unchecked. CDR3 length: 14 amino acids. This chain's CDR3 is CASSLTGGVQPQHF.

This rearrangement joins TRBV4-3 to TRBJ2-5. The CDR3 has 12 residues. Germline CDR1 is LGHNA and CDR2 is YSLEER. This CDR3 is CASSQASGTQYF.

This chain links TRBV5-1 with TRBJ2-1; absent DNA, TCRdb's TRBD2 call cannot be checked. CDR1 and CDR2 from the germline V gene are SGHRS and YFSETQ. The CDR3 has 17 residues. CDR3: CASSPGLAGVRRNEQFF. The full variable domain, in which reference TRBV5-1 and TRBJ2-1 provide the parts outside the CDR3, is KAGVTQTPRYLIKTRGQQVTLSCSPISGHRSVSWYQQTPGQGLQFLFEYFSETQRNKGNFPGRFSGRQFSNSRSEMNVSTLELGDSALYLCASSPGLAGVRRNEQFFGPGTRLTVL.

This chain links TRBV19 with TRBJ2-1. Germline V lookup: CDR1 LNHDA, CDR2 SQIVND (reference sequence). This CDR3 comprises 16 residues. The CDR3 protein is CASSSRVSTEYNEQFF.

The CDR3 here is CASSQYQGTNTEAFF. The chain employs TRBV3-1 and TRBJ1-1; TCRdb designates TRBD1, a call that cannot be tested without DNA. The CDR3 length is 15 residues. The germline V gene encodes CDR1 LGHDT and CDR2 YNNKEL (reference sequence).

The genes are TRBV20-1 and TRBJ2-3; TCRdb's D call, TRBD1, is unchecked because there is no DNA. Germline loops: CDR1 DFQATT, CDR2 SNEGSKA (reference sequence). The CDR3 is made up of 15 amino acids. The CDR3 sequence is CSAVNPTGGPDTQYF.

V is TRBV18 and J is TRBJ2-5; the D call of TRBD1 rests on TCRdb alone, since no DNA is present to check it. CDR3 size: 15 residues. Germline V lookup: CDR1 KGHSH, CDR2 LQKENI. Here the CDR3 reads CASSPPGQGRETQYF.

The chain uses TRBV5-1 and TRBJ1-2. In germline, CDR1 is SGHRS, CDR2 YFSETQ. CDR3 length equals 13 residues. The CDR3 sequence is CASSLAGYDGYTF.

The rearrangement uses TRBV7-2 and TRBJ1-2. This CDR3 comprises 15 residues. From germline, CDR1 is SGHTA and CDR2 FQGNSA. The chain's CDR3 is CASSTHASGVRGYTF.

The chain carries TRBV5-8 and TRBJ2-1; TCRdb returns TRBD1, unconfirmable since there is no DNA. This CDR3 has 12 residues. In germline, CDR1 is SGHTS, CDR2 YDEGEE. The chain's CDR3 is CASSTGENEQFF. Combining the CDR3 with reference TRBV5-8 and TRBJ2-1 gives the whole variable domain EAGVTQSPTHLIKTRGQQATLRCSPISGHTSVYWYQQALGLGLQFLLWYDEGEERNRGNFPPRFSGRQFPNYSSELNVNALELEDSALYLCASSTGENEQFFGPGTRLTVL.

V and J are TRBV29-1 and TRBJ2-2. The CDR3 totals 13 residues. Germline V CDR1 and CDR2: SQVTM, ANQGSEA. CDR3 protein: CSANPREPGELFF.

CDR3 in amino acids: CSARGWGGGQETQYF. The gene calls are TRBV20-1 and TRBJ2-5; TCRdb picks TRBD1, but there is no DNA to check that call. The CDR3 length is 15 residues. Per the germline V gene, CDR1 is DFQATT and CDR2 is SNEGSKA (reference sequence).

The chain links TRBV27 to TRBJ2-5; TCRdb outputs TRBD1, but without DNA this stays unchecked. The CDR3 has 13 residues. Germline CDR1 reads MNHEY; CDR2 reads SMNVEV (reference sequence). The CDR3 sequence is CASSLSPGETQYF.